Sequencing of this TCR beta chain was carried out in a study of blood T cells in healthy people across ages. This CDR3 has 16 amino acids. V was clipped by 3 bases and J by 2 bases; unmatched bases: 7. Per the germline V gene, CDR1 is SEHNR and CDR2 is FQNEAQ (reference sequence). The sample holds a few counts of this clonotype. The antigen is unknown. The second PCR ran about 6 to 11 cycles with a sample-barcoded 5' primer and J-beta primers. TCRdb passed the 5' RACE reads through MiXCR, listing each CDR3 protein once. In the table there are under 2,000,000 distinct CDR3 sequences, approximately 50% of which are singletons. Overall study results and limits: While age rose, TCR beta diversity per million T cells dropped in a roughly linear way. Long-lived donors carried more naive CD4+ cells and greater diversity than aged donors.

The specimen was blood. This clonotype was obtained from a woman in her forties in good health. The chain employs TRBV7-9 and TRBJ2-3, with TRBD2 identical over 8 bases. CDR3 nucleotide sequence: TGTGCCAGCAGCTTGGTGGCGGGGGGCGACACAGATACGCAGTATTTT. Translation: CASSLVAGGDTDTQYF.